This T cell receptor (beta chain) came from a study of shared clonotypes between healthy human individuals (dated by TCRdb to about 2020). For context, the study as a whole: The cohort comprised a couple of women and a few men aged 18 to 49 years. Libraries were prepared and TCR repertoires were sequenced by different laboratories using diverse techniques, in order to increase sequencing depth and limit assay-specific biases. To estimate repertoire size and how much clonotypes are shared between individuals, the study performed deep sequencing of blood TCR repertoires from 4 to 6 healthy adults. Per donor, three plates each were used for CD4 naive and CD4 memory, two for CD8 naive, and one for CD8 memory. Each donor's leukapheresis produced roughly between roughly 0.94 and 9.5 billion PBMCs.

Paper-wide results and their limitations: Incomplete sequencing was indicated by rarefaction of sorted-subset datasets, despite the large sequencing depth. Clonotypes shared by all four sorted-subset donors showed higher generation probabilities than non-shared clonotypes. When a handful of donors were compared, the shared fraction of clonotypes was about 5.4% for naive CD4, around 4% for naive CD8, 2% to 2.5% for memory CD4, and 0.4% for memory CD8. Pairwise subsampling led to the expectation that sequencing depth would affect the degree of clonotype sharing among donors. Because the study included only a small number of donors, the genetic and exposure-history diversity represented was limited. Sampling was restricted to blood, and TCR repertoires in tissues likely differ from the TCR repertoires found in blood. Estimated clonotype richness was generally larger for naive than for memory subsets.

Healthy HIV-negative adults with no recently reported acute infections or vaccinations were included as donors. Every donor was a Caucasian adult living in Nashville, Tennessee, USA. CD4+ T cells were enriched through magnetic negative selection, after which naive cells were positively selected on CD45RA and the remaining negative fraction served as the memory subset. After blood collection by leukapheresis, PBMCs were isolated using Ficoll-Histopaque density gradient centrifugation and then cryopreserved in the vapor phase of liquid nitrogen. Analytical flow cytometry was used to check the purity and quantity of every magnetically sorted T cell population. Genomic DNA was isolated from each sorted fraction and quantified by UV absorbance on a Nanodrop 2000c. Using the deep immunoSEQ assay, TCR CDR3 regions were amplified from genomic DNA by multiplex PCR. Genomic DNA extracted from each cell subset was distributed evenly over all wells of several immunoSEQ 96-well plates, and each plate served as one replicate. For sorted subsets, each replicate PCR was loaded with roughly 0.2 ug genomic DNA, equivalent to about 30,000 T cell genomes. Purified libraries were measured with a Qubit 3.0 fluorometer, size-checked on a Bioanalyzer 2100, and measured again with the KAPA Library Quantification kit. Each immunoSEQ 96-well plate was sequenced on its own single-read 150-cycle Illumina NextSeq 550 flow cell. Regarding the original processing steps: The immunoSEQ output contained only junctional sequences without quality scores, so filtering could not match that applied to full-length reads. Sequences were annotated with PyIR, a Python wrapper for IgBLAST v1.9, and V/J genes and CDR3 were assigned using IMGT germline references. Reads were filtered out if the reads had weak V/J assignments (E-value above 1e-6), no CDR3, stop codons, out-of-frame junctions, or ambiguous translated residues. A V3J clonotype was defined by an identical inferred V gene, J gene, and CDR3 amino acid sequence. Percentage overlap between repertoires was calculated by dividing the number of shared unique clonotypes by the size of the smaller repertoire. RTK rarefaction, the Chao1 estimator, and Recon v2.1 estimates of unobserved clonotypes were used to assess repertoire richness. Generation probabilities were computed with OLGA for all TCRbeta clonotypes obtained by the gDNA method from several donors. TCRdb took this table from immuneACCESS and kept in-frame rearrangements with V and J called. Such tables lack part of the clones; where checked against another copy, unresolved V genes explain under half of the gap, and the rest is unexplained. The V and J calls and the clone size are those of that table, but D and trimming were determined from the DNA. This sample lists about 2.4 million clones; around nine tenths were detected once. In total, the top ten clones hold roughly 0.13% of the sample.

Note on this clone: This receptor's antigen is unknown. No base quality information exists; no much larger clone differs at one position.

The cysteine opens and the phenylalanine closes a CDR3 of 16 amino acids. Only the CDR3 part of the read is kept: 48 bases, read in frame from the first base. V is reduced by 2 bases and J by 2 bases, leaving a spacing of 15 bases between them. According to the germline V gene, CDR1 reads MNHNS and CDR2 reads SASEGT. The chain is made from TRBV6-1 and TRBJ2-5; TRBD1 is a possible D gene, resting on 6 matching bases. The source is a man younger than 30 in good health. Sequenced material: naive CD4+ T cells sorted from blood. The cell subset or site label for this specimen denotes: CD45RA+ positively selected. The CDR3 protein is CASSEFSGDRQETQYF. The sequenced DNA is TGTGCCAGCAGTGAATTTTCAGGAGACAGGCAAGAGACCCAGTACTTC.